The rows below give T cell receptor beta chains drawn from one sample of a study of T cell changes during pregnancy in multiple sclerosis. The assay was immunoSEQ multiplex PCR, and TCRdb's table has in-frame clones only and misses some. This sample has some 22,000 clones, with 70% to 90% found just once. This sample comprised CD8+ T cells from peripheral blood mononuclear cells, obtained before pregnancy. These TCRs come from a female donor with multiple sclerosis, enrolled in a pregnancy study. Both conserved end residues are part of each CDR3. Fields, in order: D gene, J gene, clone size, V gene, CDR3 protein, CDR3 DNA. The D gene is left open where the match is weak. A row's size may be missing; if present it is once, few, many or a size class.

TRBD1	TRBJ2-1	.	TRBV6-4	CASSEGDSSYNEQFF	TGTGCCAGCAGTGAGGGGGACAGCTCCTACAATGAGCAGTTCTTC
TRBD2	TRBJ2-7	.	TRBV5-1	CASSLGTGGSYEQYF	TGCGCCAGCAGCTTGGGGACGGGGGGCTCCTACGAGCAGTACTTC
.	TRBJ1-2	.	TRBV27	CAVRVSSYGYTF	TGTGCCGTCAGGGTTAGCAGCTATGGCTACACCTTC
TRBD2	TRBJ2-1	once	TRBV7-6	CASSSLGGTSNEQFF	TGTGCCAGCAGCTCGCTTGGGGGGACTAGTAATGAGCAGTTCTTC
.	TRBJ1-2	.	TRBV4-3	CASSQAWRYDNYGYTF	TGCGCCAGCAGCCAAGCGTGGAGGTACGACAACTATGGCTACACCTTC
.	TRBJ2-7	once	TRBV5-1	CASSTTREWPTYEQYF	TGCGCCAGCAGCACCACCCGGGAGTGGCCCACCTACGAGCAGTACTTC
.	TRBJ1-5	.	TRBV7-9	CASSLVGDQPQHF	TGTGCCAGCAGCTTAGTAGGGGATCAGCCCCAGCATTTT
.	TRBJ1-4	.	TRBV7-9	CASSLEQNEKLFF	TGTGCCAGCAGCTTAGAACAGAATGAAAAACTGTTTTTT
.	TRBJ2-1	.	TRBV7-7	CASSLGRSYNEQFF	TGTGCTAGCAGCTTAGGACGGAGTTACAATGAGCAGTTCTTC
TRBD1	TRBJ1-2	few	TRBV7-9	CASSLWDRAYF	TGTGCCAGCAGCTTATGGGACAGGGCCTACTTC
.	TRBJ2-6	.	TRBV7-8	CASSLVAGISGANVLTF	TGTGCCAGCAGCTTAGTGGCGGGGATCTCTGGGGCCAACGTCCTGACTTTC
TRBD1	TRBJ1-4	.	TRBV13	CASSATGGAANEKLFF	TGTGCCAGCAGCGCCACAGGGGGAGCAGCTAATGAAAAACTGTTTTTT
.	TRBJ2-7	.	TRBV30	CAWGETGQAGYEQYF	TGTGCCTGGGGGGAGACGGGCCAGGCCGGGTACGAGCAGTACTTC
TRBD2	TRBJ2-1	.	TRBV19	CASSIVWASGRMDEQFF	TGTGCCAGTAGTATTGTTTGGGCTAGCGGGAGAATGGATGAGCAGTTCTTC
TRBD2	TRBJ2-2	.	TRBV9	CASSDPLAGFQQNTGELFF	TGTGCCAGCAGCGATCCACTAGCGGGTTTCCAACAGAACACCGGGGAGCTGTTTTTT
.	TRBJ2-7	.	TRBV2	CASKEVNEQYF	TGTGCCAGCAAGGAGGTTAACGAGCAGTACTTC
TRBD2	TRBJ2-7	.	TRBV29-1	CSAPSLGLGSLYEQYF	TGCAGCGCTCCGTCATTAGGACTAGGGAGTCTCTACGAGCAGTACTTC
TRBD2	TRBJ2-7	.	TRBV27	CASSFRAGGFSYEQYF	TGTGCCAGCAGTTTTAGAGCGGGAGGGTTCTCCTACGAGCAGTACTTC
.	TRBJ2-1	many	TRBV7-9	CASSLVPISYNEQFF	TGTGCCAGCAGCTTAGTCCCGATCAGCTACAATGAGCAGTTCTTC
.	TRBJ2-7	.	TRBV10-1	CASSESGGVREQYF	TGCGCCAGCAGTGAGTCGGGGGGAGTCCGTGAGCAGTACTTC
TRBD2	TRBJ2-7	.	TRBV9	CASSVGLAGTYEQYF	TGTGCCAGCAGCGTAGGGCTAGCGGGGACCTACGAGCAGTACTTC
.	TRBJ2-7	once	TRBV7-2	CASSLVGLGSYEQYF	TGTGCCAGCAGCTTAGTTGGACTGGGGTCCTACGAGCAGTACTTC
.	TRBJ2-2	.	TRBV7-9	CASSLIGSTGELFF	TGTGCCAGCAGCTTAATTGGTAGCACCGGGGAGCTGTTTTTT
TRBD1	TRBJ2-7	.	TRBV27	CASSFRGQPYEQYF	TGTGCCAGCAGTTTTAGGGGGCAACCTTACGAGCAGTACTTC
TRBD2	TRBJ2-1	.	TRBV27	CASSPGRLAGGSEQFF	TGTGCCAGCAGTCCGGGAAGGCTAGCGGGAGGCAGTGAGCAGTTCTTC
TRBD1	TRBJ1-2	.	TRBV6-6	CASSVRGQVSGYTF	TGTGCCAGCAGTGTCAGGGGGCAGGTGTCAGGCTACACCTTC
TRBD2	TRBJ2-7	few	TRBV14	CASSRGTSGSIYEQYF	TGTGCCAGCAGCCGTGGGACTAGCGGGAGTATATACGAGCAGTACTTC
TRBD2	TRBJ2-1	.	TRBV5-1	CASSGQRGLPPYNEQFF	TGCGCCAGCAGCGGACAAAGGGGACTACCCCCCTACAATGAGCAGTTCTTC
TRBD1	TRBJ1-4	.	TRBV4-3	CASSRTGGDNEKLFF	TGCGCCAGCAGCCGGACAGGGGGGGATAATGAAAAACTGTTTTTT
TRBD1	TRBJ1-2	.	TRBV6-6	CASSNPTGNGYTF	TGTGCCAGCAGTAACCCGACAGGGAATGGCTACACCTTC
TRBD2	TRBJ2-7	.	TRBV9	CASSGTSGTYSYEQYF	TGTGCCAGCAGCGGGACTAGCGGGACTTACTCCTACGAGCAGTACTTC
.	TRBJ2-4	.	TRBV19	CASKGVAKNIQYF	TGTGCCAGTAAAGGGGTAGCCAAAAACATTCAGTACTTC
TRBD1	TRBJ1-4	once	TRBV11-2	CASSLDTQGANEKLFF	TGTGCCAGCAGCTTAGACACCCAGGGGGCTAATGAAAAACTGTTTTTT
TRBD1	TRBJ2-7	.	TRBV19	CASSMTGVINEQYF	TGTGCCAGTAGTATGACAGGGGTAATCAACGAGCAGTACTTC
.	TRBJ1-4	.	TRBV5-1	CASSLRQIRLSGEKLFF	TGCGCCAGCAGCTTGAGACAAATAAGGTTGTCGGGAGAAAAACTGTTTTTT
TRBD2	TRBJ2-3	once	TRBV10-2	CASSEFLSGRWTDTQYF	TGCGCCAGCAGTGAGTTCCTTAGCGGGAGGTGGACAGATACGCAGTATTTT
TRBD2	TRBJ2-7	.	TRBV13	CASSSSREGAYEQYF	TGTGCCAGCAGCTCGTCGCGGGAGGGTGCCTACGAGCAGTACTTC
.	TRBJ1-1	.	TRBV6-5	CASSYSRGTEAFF	TGTGCCAGCAGTTACTCGCGGGGGACTGAAGCTTTCTTT
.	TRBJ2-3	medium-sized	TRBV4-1	CASSPLAVPAPDTQYF	TGCGCCAGCAGCCCTTTAGCGGTCCCTGCCCCAGATACGCAGTATTTT
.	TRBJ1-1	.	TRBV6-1	CASRLKVDGGLEAFF	TGTGCCAGCAGATTAAAGGTAGACGGAGGACTTGAAGCTTTCTTT
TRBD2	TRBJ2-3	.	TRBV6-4	CASSDSGTSGTDTQYF	TGTGCCAGCAGTGACTCCGGGACTAGCGGCACAGATACGCAGTATTTT
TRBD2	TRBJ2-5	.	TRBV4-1	CASSSLAGGQETQYF	TGCGCCAGCAGCTCCCTAGCGGGAGGACAAGAGACCCAGTACTTC
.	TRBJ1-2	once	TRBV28	CASSFGVSRVIGGYTF	TGTGCCAGCAGTTTCGGGGTTAGTCGGGTTATCGGTGGCTACACCTTC
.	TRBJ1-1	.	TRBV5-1	CASSLSPVMNTEAFF	TGCGCCAGCAGCTTGTCACCGGTCATGAACACTGAAGCTTTCTTT
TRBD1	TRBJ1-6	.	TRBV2	CASIYASDRESPLHF	TGTGCCAGCATCTACGCGTCGGACAGGGAGTCACCCCTCCACTTT
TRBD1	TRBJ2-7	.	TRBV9	CASSARPGQGSNEQYF	TGTGCCAGCAGCGCCCGGCCGGGACAGGGGTCTAACGAGCAGTACTTC
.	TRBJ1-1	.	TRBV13	CASSSSGGGTEAFF	TGTGCCAGCAGCTCCTCGGGGGGGGGCACTGAAGCTTTCTTT
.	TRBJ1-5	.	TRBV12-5	CASGLEEGTLNQPQHF	TGTGCTAGTGGTTTGGAGGAGGGGACCCTCAATCAGCCCCAGCATTTT
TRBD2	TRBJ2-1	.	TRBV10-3	CAISEYFSGNYNEQFF	TGTGCCATCAGTGAGTATTTTAGCGGGAACTACAATGAGCAGTTCTTC
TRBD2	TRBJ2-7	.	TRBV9	CASSVGLAGKTYEQYF	TGTGCCAGCAGCGTAGGACTAGCGGGCAAGACCTACGAGCAGTACTTC
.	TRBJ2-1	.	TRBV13	CASSSHLEQQYNEQFF	TGTGCCAGCAGCTCGCACCTGGAACAGCAATACAATGAGCAGTTCTTC
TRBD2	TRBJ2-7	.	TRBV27	CASRLFTSGSYNEQYF	TGTGCCAGCAGATTATTTACTAGCGGGAGTTACAACGAGCAGTACTTC
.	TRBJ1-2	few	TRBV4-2	CASSQDPGEIFNGYTF	TGTGCCAGCAGCCAAGATCCGGGAGAAATTTTTAATGGCTACACCTTC
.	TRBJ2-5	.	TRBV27	CASSHHGPREETQYF	TGTGCCAGCTCTCATCACGGTCCCCGTGAGGAGACCCAGTACTTC
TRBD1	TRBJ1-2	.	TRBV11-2	CASSWGAGQGYGYTF	TGTGCCAGCAGCTGGGGCGCGGGACAGGGCTATGGCTACACCTTC
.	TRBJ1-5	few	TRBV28	CASSLMAAGNQPQHF	TGTGCCAGCAGTTTAATGGCGGCAGGCAATCAGCCCCAGCATTTT
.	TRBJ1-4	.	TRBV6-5	CASPPPRGPLLFF	TGTGCCAGCCCCCCGCCCAGAGGCCCGTTATTGTTTTTT
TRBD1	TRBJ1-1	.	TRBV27	CASSETTGGANTEAFF	TGTGCCAGCAGTGAAACTACAGGGGGCGCGAACACTGAAGCTTTCTTT
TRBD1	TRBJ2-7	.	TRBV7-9	CASSLSGTGPNYEQYF	TGTGCCAGCAGCTTATCCGGGACAGGACCCAACTACGAGCAGTACTTC